The 19 T cell receptor beta chains listed next were all sequenced from one sample in a study of shared clonotypes between healthy human individuals. Method: immunoSEQ multiplex PCR; TCRdb's copy keeps in-frame clones and lacks some. This table holds some 500,000 clones, approximately 71% found once. The sequencing sample was made of PBMCs. Source of these receptors: a middle-aged woman in good health. Some clones in this sample may be carry-over from other donors' samples.

On this clone itself: The same CDR3 is also encoded by other DNA sequences in this sample. This chain links TRBV4-1 with TRBJ2-1, with TRBD1 matching over 12 bases. There are 17 residues in the CDR3. V gave up 5 bases and J gave up 6 bases; unmatched junction bases: 11. The germline V gene encodes CDR1 MGHRA and CDR2 YSYEKL. The CDR3 nucleotides read TGCGCCAGCAGCGGACACCCCCTGGGACAGGGGGCCAATGAGCAGTTCTTC. Amino acids: CASSGHPLGQGANEQFF.

For this clone: This may be a read error, as it is one base from a much larger clone. CDR3 in DNA: TGCGCCAGCAGCCAAGTTGGGGGAGGGTACAATGAGCAGTTCTTC. This translates into CASSQVGGGYNEQFF. The chain couples TRBV4-1 to TRBJ2-1, with 7 bases matching TRBD2. In germline, CDR1 is MGHRA, CDR2 YSYEKL. This CDR3 contains 15 residues. The V and J ends lost 1 base and 4 bases, in that order; junction bases with no gene match: 4.

J is TRBJ2-3 and V is TRBV30; 12 nucleotides agree with TRBD2. CDR1 and CDR2 (germline): GTSNPN, SVGIG (reference sequence). The CDR3 is 17 amino acids. The J segment lost 4 bases and the V segment lost 0 bases, leaving 8 bases of the junction unmatched. The CDR3 nucleotides are TGTGCCTGGAGTGTAATCAGGACTAGCGGGATTGCAGATACGCAGTATTTT. Protein product: CAWSVIRTSGIADTQYF.

DNA of the CDR3: TGTGCCAGTAGTATAACAGGGATTGATCAGCCCCAGCATTTT. Amino acids: CASSITGIDQPQHF. The rearrangement uses TRBV19 and TRBJ1-5, with D perhaps matching TRBD1 (6 bases). The germline gives CDR1 LNHDA, CDR2 SQIVND (reference sequence). The V end lost 2 bases, the J end lost 5 bases, and 10 bases lay between the germline ends. There are 14 residues in the CDR3.

This clone was seen only once. CDR3 region: CASSLELAGQREQYF. In nucleotides, the CDR3 is TGTGCCAGCAGCTTGGAGCTAGCGGGACAGCGCGAGCAGTACTTC. V gene TRBV5-6 combines with J gene TRBJ2-7; 9 nucleotides agree with TRBD2. CDR3 length equals 15 residues. Germline CDR1 SGHDT, CDR2 YYEEEE. Trimming cost V 0 bases and J 6 bases; bases outside gene matches: 7.

This clone was recorded at least ten times. The sample holds other DNA sequences that translate to the same CDR3. This rearrangement joins TRBV9 to TRBJ2-5; D is unresolved. Germline V lookup: CDR1 SGDLS, CDR2 YYNGEE. This CDR3 spans 14 amino acids. V lost 0 bases, J lost 1 base, and 7 bases lay in between. The CDR3 DNA sequence: TGTGCCAGCAGCGTAGGGGCCAGCCAAGAGACCCAGTACTTC. Translating gives CASSVGASQETQYF.

The chain combines TRBV7-2 with TRBJ2-7, with a tentative D call TRBD2 (6 bases). The length of the CDR3 is 17 residues. From germline, CDR1 is SGHTA and CDR2 FQGNSA. V was cut by 1 base and J by 0 bases, with 16 bases left in between. CDR3 in DNA: TGTGCCAGCAGCTTAGGTGGTAGCGGATTGAGCTCCTACGAGCAGTACTTC. Translated, it gives CASSLGGSGLSSYEQYF.

About this clone: A much bigger clone sits one base away, suggesting this may be a read error. This chain connects TRBV30 to TRBJ1-5; D gene ambiguous. Trimming left V 0 bases short and J 0 bases short, with 3 bases between. Germline V lookup: CDR1 GTSNPN, CDR2 SVGIG (reference sequence). The CDR3 sequence is 13 residues long. CDR3 in DNA: TGTGCCTGGAGTGTACATAGCAATCAGCCCCAGCATTTT. The encoded protein is CAWSVHSNQPQHF.

A word on this clone: A much larger clone is a single base away; this may be a read error. The gene calls are TRBV7-9 and TRBJ1-1, with D possibly matching TRBD1 (5 bases). Deletions cut 8 bases from V and 10 bases from J, with 17 bases between. Per germline, CDR1 SEHNR and CDR2 FQNEAQ (reference sequence). The CDR3 covers 12 residues. The DNA for the CDR3 is TGTGCCAGCGGCTACGGCGGTGGGGCAGCTTTCTTT. This sequence encodes CASGYGGGAAFF.

This clone was seen a single time. For the CDR3, the DNA is TGCGCCAGCAGCTTGTCGACAGGGGGCAATCAGCCCCAGCATTTT. Protein sequence: CASSLSTGGNQPQHF. V and J are TRBV5-1 and TRBJ1-5; TRBD1 agrees at 8 bases. Trimming removed 1 base from V and 2 bases from J; junction bases left unmatched: 2. Per germline, CDR1 SGHRS and CDR2 YFSETQ. The CDR3 is 15 residues long.

This clone was detected only a few times. The V call is TRBV7-2, the J call TRBJ2-2, with D possibly being TRBD1 (5 bases). This CDR3 contains 15 residues. Between the trimmed V and J ends, which lost 5 bases and 4 bases, there was a span of 14 bases. Germline V gene sequence: CDR1 SGHTA, CDR2 FQGNSA. CDR3 in DNA: TGTGCCAGCAGCCCCGCAGGGTGGGTCACCGGGGAGCTGTTTTTT. Amino acids: CASSPAGWVTGELFF.

The genes are TRBV4-2 and TRBJ2-6, with D tentatively TRBD2 (6 bases). Trimming removed 5 bases from V and 0 bases from J, with 11 bases in between. This CDR3 is built from 16 residues. Germline V CDR1 and CDR2: LGHNA, YNFKEQ. The CDR3 DNA follows: TGTGCCAGCAGCACTGGGACTCCCTCTGGGGCCAACGTCCTGACTTTC. It translates to CASSTGTPSGANVLTF.

The V and J genes are TRBV28 and TRBJ1-1; maybe TRBD1 (6 bases). Germline V gene sequence: CDR1 MDHEN, CDR2 SYDVKM. The CDR3 length is 13 residues. Trimming cost V 4 bases and J 1 base, with 7 bases left between them. The chain's CDR3 is CASSWGPNTEAFF. DNA for the CDR3: TGTGCCAGCAGTTGGGGGCCGAACACTGAAGCTTTCTTT. Together with reference TRBV28 and TRBJ1-1, the CDR3 gives the full variable domain: DVKVTQSSRYLVKRTGEKVFLECVQDMDHENMFWYRQDPGLGLRLIYFSYDVKMKEKGDIPEGYSVSREKKERFSLILESASTNQTSMYLCASSWGPNTEAFFGQGTRLTVV.

V is TRBV18 and J is TRBJ2-1; possibly TRBD2 for D (6 bases). This CDR3 comprises 16 residues. Germline CDR1 is KGHSH and CDR2 is LQKENI. Trimming removed 4 bases from V and 0 bases from J, with 13 bases in between. CDR3 sequence: CASSRLARSSYNEQFF. The CDR3 coding sequence is TGTGCCAGCTCACGTCTAGCGAGAAGCTCCTACAATGAGCAGTTCTTC.

The CDR3: CATMGGAPEKLFF. For the CDR3, the DNA is TGTGCCACCATGGGGGGGGCCCCTGAAAAACTGTTTTTT. The V call is TRBV6-6, the J call TRBJ1-4; maybe TRBD1 (6 bases). The CDR3 is made up of 13 amino acids. CDR1 is MNHNY and CDR2 is SVGAGI in the germline V gene (reference sequence). The ends were cut back, 10 bases at V and 7 bases at J, with 16 bases in the middle.

This rearrangement joins TRBV4-3 to TRBJ2-7; D remains ambiguous. Trimming stripped 1 base from V and 0 bases from J, with 7 bases between. CDR1 is LGHNA, CDR2 YSLEER, per germline. This CDR3 is 14 amino acids long. CDR3 DNA: TGCGCCAGCAGCCAAGTAATCTACTCCTACGAGCAGTACTTC. This translates into CASSQVIYSYEQYF.

Turning to this clone: This same CDR3 is encoded by further DNA sequences in the sample. The V and J genes are TRBV14 and TRBJ1-5; no clear D gene. The germline V gene encodes CDR1 SGHDN and CDR2 FVKESK. The V end was cut by 4 bases, the J end by 4 bases, with 5 bases between. The CDR3 loop spans 12 amino acids. The CDR3 spells CASSLGNQPQHF. The CDR3 DNA reads as TGTGCCAGCAGCCTGGGTAATCAGCCCCAGCATTTT.

The chain employs TRBV5-4 and TRBJ2-7; D might be TRBD2 (6 bases). In germline, CDR1 is SGHNT, CDR2 YYREEE (reference sequence). CDR3 length: 14 residues. Trimming stripped 4 bases from V and 3 bases from J, with 14 bases between. CDR3 DNA: TGTGCCAGCAGCCCCATGGTCGGGGGCTACGAGCAGTACTTC. Its translation is CASSPMVGGYEQYF.

This sequence joins TRBV19 and TRBJ2-1, with 11 bases matching TRBD2. The CDR3 loop spans 14 amino acids. The ends lost 3 bases at V and 8 bases at J; junction bases unmatched: 3. Germline V gene sequence: CDR1 LNHDA, CDR2 SQIVND (reference sequence). DNA for the CDR3: TGTGCCAGTAGTATGGGGACTAGCGGAGATGAGCAGTTCTTC. Its protein product is CASSMGTSGDEQFF.